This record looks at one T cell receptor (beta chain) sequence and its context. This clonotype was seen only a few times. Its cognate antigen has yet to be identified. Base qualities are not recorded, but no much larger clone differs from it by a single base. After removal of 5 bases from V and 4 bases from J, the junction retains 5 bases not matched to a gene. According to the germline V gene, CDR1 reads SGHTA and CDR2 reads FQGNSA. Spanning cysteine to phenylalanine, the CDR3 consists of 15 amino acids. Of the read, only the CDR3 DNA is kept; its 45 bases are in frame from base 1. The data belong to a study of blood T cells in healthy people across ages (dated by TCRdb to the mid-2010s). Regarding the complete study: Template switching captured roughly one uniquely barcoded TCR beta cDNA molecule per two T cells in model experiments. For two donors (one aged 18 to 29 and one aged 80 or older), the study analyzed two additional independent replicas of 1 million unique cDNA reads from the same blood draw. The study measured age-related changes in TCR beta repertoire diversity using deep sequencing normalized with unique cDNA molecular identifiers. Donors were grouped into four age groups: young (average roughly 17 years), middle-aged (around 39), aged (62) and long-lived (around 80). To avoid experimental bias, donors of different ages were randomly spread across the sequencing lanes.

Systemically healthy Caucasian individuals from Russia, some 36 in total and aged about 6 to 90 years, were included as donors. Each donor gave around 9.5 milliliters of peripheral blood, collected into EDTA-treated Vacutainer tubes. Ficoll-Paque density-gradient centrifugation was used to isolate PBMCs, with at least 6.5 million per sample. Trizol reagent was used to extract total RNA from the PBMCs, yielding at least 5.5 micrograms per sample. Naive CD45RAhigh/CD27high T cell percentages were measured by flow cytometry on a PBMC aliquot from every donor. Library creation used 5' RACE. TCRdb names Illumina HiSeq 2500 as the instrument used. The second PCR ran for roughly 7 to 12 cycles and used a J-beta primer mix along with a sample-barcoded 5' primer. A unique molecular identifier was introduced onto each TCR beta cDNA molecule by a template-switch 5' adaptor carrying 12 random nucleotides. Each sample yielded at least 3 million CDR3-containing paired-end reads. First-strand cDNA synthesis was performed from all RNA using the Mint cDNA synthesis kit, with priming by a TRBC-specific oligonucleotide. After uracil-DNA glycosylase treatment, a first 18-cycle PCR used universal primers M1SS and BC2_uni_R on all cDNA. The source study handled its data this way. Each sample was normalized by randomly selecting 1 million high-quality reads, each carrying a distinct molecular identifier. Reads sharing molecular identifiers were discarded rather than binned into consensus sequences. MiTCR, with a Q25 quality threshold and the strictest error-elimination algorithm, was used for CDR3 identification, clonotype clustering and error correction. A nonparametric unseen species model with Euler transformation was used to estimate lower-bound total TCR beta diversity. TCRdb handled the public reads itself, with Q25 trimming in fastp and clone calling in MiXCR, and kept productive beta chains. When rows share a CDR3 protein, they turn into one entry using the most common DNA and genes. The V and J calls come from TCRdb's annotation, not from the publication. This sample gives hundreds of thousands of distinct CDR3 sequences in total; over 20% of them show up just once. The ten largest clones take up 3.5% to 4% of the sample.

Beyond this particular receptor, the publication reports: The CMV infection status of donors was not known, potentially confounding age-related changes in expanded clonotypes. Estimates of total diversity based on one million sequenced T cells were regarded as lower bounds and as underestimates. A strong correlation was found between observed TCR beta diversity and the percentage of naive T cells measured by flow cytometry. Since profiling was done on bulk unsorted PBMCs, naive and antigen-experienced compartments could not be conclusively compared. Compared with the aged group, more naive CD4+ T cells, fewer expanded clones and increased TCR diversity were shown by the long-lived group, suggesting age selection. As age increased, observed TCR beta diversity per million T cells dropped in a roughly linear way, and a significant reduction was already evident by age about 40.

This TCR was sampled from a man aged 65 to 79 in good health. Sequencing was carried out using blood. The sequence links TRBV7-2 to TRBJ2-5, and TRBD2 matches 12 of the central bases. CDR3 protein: CASSQTSGSRETQYF. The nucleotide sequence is TGTGCCAGCAGCCAGACTAGCGGGAGTCGAGAGACCCAGTACTTC.